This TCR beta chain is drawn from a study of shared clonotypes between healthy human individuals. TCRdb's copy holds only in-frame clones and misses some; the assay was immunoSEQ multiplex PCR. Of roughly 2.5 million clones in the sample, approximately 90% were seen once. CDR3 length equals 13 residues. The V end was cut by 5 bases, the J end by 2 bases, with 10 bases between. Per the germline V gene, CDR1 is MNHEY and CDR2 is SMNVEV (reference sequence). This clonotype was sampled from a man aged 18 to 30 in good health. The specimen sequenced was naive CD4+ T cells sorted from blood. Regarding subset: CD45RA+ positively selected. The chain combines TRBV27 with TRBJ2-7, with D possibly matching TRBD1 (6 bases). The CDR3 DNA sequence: TGTGCCAGCAGTCCGGACAGTACCTACGAGCAGTACTTC. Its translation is CASSPDSTYEQYF.